This T cell receptor beta chain emerged from a study of T cell clonality in common variable immunodeficiency. Control and CVID samples contributed equal amounts of genomic DNA. Clones were read by immunoSEQ multiplex PCR, and TCRdb kept only the in-frame ones, dropping some. The sample lists tens of thousands of clones, none appearing once, the ten largest making up approximately 3%. Trimming left V 8 bases short and J 7 bases short, with 15 bases between. The CDR3 covers 13 residues. From germline, CDR1 is LNHDA and CDR2 SQIVND (reference sequence). This clone was seen ten or more times. Its specificity is not known. The sequenced fragment ends 3 residues before the CDR3 boundary, so the rest is inferred from the germline J gene. Overall study findings and caveats: TCRbeta clonality was increased in CVID versus healthy controls.

The sample comprised peripheral blood mononuclear cells. The genes are TRBV19 and TRBJ1-5, with D possibly matching TRBD1 (5 bases). The sequence derives from a person aged 18 to 75 in good health. Incomplete CDR3 DNA: TGTGCCAGTGCCCCGGCGGGGGACCAGCCC. Encoded protein: CASAPAGDQP. The entire CDR3 sequence reads CASAPAGDQPQHF.